This T cell receptor (beta chain) originates from a study of blood T cell repertoires in COVID-19. At the level of the study: Some COVID-19 samples were acute and others convalescent; all came from the United States, Italy and Spain. The cDNA or gDNA used as material had been derived from T cells, B-cell-depleted T cells, or PBMCs.

Assay: immunoSEQ multiplex PCR; the TCRdb copy retains only in-frame clones and omits some. The top ten clones hold approximately 3% of a sample with about 170,000 clones, under 85% of them seen once. The CDR3 runs 15 residues. Germline V gene lookup returns CDR1 LGHDT and CDR2 YNNKEL (reference sequence). J was trimmed by 0 bases and V by 3 bases; bases with no gene match: 2. The clonotype originates from a man aged 65 to 85 with acute or convalescent COVID-19. The sample was peripheral blood. The chain recombines TRBV3-1 (or the pseudogene TRBV3-2) with TRBJ2-5, with 9 bases identical to TRBD2. The CDR3 sequence: CASSQLAGNQETQYF. In DNA form, the CDR3 reads TGTGCCAGCAGCCAGCTAGCGGGGAACCAAGAGACCCAGTACTTC.